Below, 20 T cell receptor beta chains from the same sample are listed, as sequenced in a study of OX40 agonist ivuxolimab in advanced cancers. The library was generated by the immunoSEQ multiplex PCR assay. The source is immuneACCESS, and TCRdb retained only in-frame sequences with V and J called. Part of the clones is not carried over; for the studies checked, unresolved V genes explain less than half of this, and the remainder is unexplained. The sample table contains about 62,000 clones; only one count was recorded for 85% of them. 3% to 4.5% of the sample is taken by the ten largest. This specimen was CD4+ or CD8+ T cells sorted from blood, taken in a trial of the OX40 agonist ivuxolimab. The origin of the receptors is an adult with an advanced solid tumor such as melanoma, head and neck, liver or kidney cancer.

The chain has TRBV12-5 and TRBJ2-2; D perhaps matches TRBD1 (5 bases). Germline values: CDR1 LGHNT, CDR2 FRNRAP. Between the trimmed V and J ends, which lost 3 bases and 1 base, there was a span of 9 bases. This CDR3 comprises 15 residues. The CDR3, as DNA: TGTGCTAGTGGTTTCGGCCAGGGGAACACCGGGGAGCTGTTTTTT. Protein sequence: CASGFGQGNTGELFF.

The table lists this clone with a few counts. This chain joins TRBV27 and TRBJ2-2, with 10 bases aligning to TRBD2. This CDR3 spans 15 amino acids. The V segment lost 6 bases and the J segment 1 base; nucleotides outside the gene matches: 2. Germline CDR1 is MNHEY and CDR2 is SMNVEV (reference sequence). This chain's CDR3 is CASRGLALNTGELFF. The CDR3 region has the DNA TGTGCCAGCAGGGGACTAGCGCTGAACACCGGGGAGCTGTTTTTT.

V is TRBV28 and J is TRBJ2-7; the D gene is possibly TRBD2 (6 bases). CDR3 length: 14 residues. The ends were cut back, 3 bases at V and 6 bases at J, with 15 bases in the middle. The germline V gene encodes CDR1 MDHEN and CDR2 SYDVKM. The CDR3 DNA reads as TGTGCCAGCAGTTTGGGTGAGCGGGTGTCCGAGCAGTACTTC. Translation: CASSLGERVSEQYF.

This clone was found once. The V call is TRBV7-3, the J call TRBJ2-7, with D possibly TRBD1 on 6 matching bases. This CDR3 is built from 15 residues. The V gene's germline CDR1 is SGHTA and CDR2 FQGTGA. V lost 0 bases to trimming and J lost 0 bases, with 9 bases between them. The CDR3 nucleotides are TGTGCCAGCAGCTTAACTAGACAGGACTCCTACGAGCAGTACTTC. This codes for CASSLTRQDSYEQYF.

This clone was counted once. The chain employs TRBV2 and TRBJ2-3; weak D call: TRBD1 (5 bases). The CDR3 has 14 residues. From germline, CDR1 is SNHLY and CDR2 FYNNEI. V was trimmed by 4 bases and J by 2 bases, leaving 10 bases between them. CDR3 sequence: CASSGTMITDTQYF. CDR3 DNA sequence: TGTGCCAGCAGTGGGACAATGATCACAGATACGCAGTATTTT.

The chain has TRBV18 and TRBJ2-3; no firm D call. V gave up 2 bases and J gave up 2 bases, with 5 bases separating them. CDR3 length: 13 amino acids. Germline V gene data show CDR1 as KGHSH and CDR2 as LQKENI. The CDR3 loop is CASSPFVTDTQYF. CDR3 nucleotides: TGTGCCAGCTCACCATTCGTCACAGATACGCAGTATTTT.

The chain has TRBV5-4 and TRBJ2-5; D is ambiguous. The CDR3 has 13 amino acids. The germline V and J ends were trimmed by 2 bases and 5 bases, with 10 bases remaining between them. The V gene's germline CDR1 is SGHNT and CDR2 YYREEE (reference sequence). CDR3 DNA sequence: TGTGCCAGCAGCTTTTCCAGGCTGGAGACCCAGTACTTC. It is translated as CASSFSRLETQYF.

The chain employs TRBV28 and TRBJ1-4, with D possibly being TRBD1 (6 bases). CDR1 and CDR2 (germline): MDHEN, SYDVKM. The CDR3 loop spans 13 amino acids. Trimming removed 3 bases at V and 8 bases at J, with 10 bases between. The CDR3 DNA follows: TGTGCCAGCAGTTTGGGGGCTCGGGAAAAACTGTTTTTT. It translates to CASSLGAREKLFF.

The chain has TRBV28 and TRBJ2-1; 7 bases fit TRBD1. The V and J ends lost 6 bases and 6 bases, in that order; junction bases with no gene match: 5. CDR3 size: 13 residues. Germline-derived CDR1 and CDR2 are MDHEN and SYDVKM. CDR3 in DNA: TGTGCCAGCAGCAATACAGGGGTCAATGAGCAGTTCTTC. It encodes CASSNTGVNEQFF.

The J gene is TRBJ2-1, the V gene TRBV28; 7 nucleotides match TRBD1. The V and J ends lost 1 base and 6 bases, in that order; junction bases with no gene match: 3. The germline V gene has CDR1 MDHEN and CDR2 SYDVKM. This CDR3 has 14 residues. The CDR3 spells CASSLLRQGNEQFF. CDR3 nucleotides: TGTGCCAGCAGTTTATTGAGACAGGGCAATGAGCAGTTCTTC.

This clone came up a few times. V and J are TRBV28 and TRBJ2-2; TRBD2 aligns across 11 bases. V gave up 5 bases and J gave up 2 bases; unmatched junction bases: 13. The CDR3 consists of 19 residues. From germline, CDR1 is MDHEN and CDR2 SYDVKM. For the CDR3, the DNA is TGTGCCAGCAGTCGGCGCACTACTAGCGGGAGCCTCAACACCGGGGAGCTGTTTTTT. Protein product: CASSRRTTSGSLNTGELFF.

CDR3 sequence: CASSEGSPPETQYF. The CDR3 DNA is TGCGCCAGCAGTGAAGGGAGCCCCCCCGAGACCCAGTACTTC. The chain employs TRBV10-1 and TRBJ2-5; a weak D match, TRBD2 (5 bases). The CDR3 has 14 amino acids. V was shortened by 3 bases and J by 5 bases, with 13 bases between the two germline ends. CDR1 is WNHNN, CDR2 SYGVQD, per germline (reference sequence).

As DNA, the CDR3 is TGTGCCAGCAGCTTCTCCTACTTGACAGGTCCCACAGATACGCAGTATTTT. Its protein product is CASSFSYLTGPTDTQYF. This sequence joins TRBV7-9 and TRBJ2-3, with TRBD1 as a possible D gene (6 bases). From germline, CDR1 is SEHNR and CDR2 FQNEAQ (reference sequence). The CDR3 covers 17 residues. V shed 3 bases and J shed 2 bases, with 18 bases lying between them.

This chain uses TRBV11-2 with TRBJ2-7, with 10 bases that match TRBD2. CDR1 is SGHAT, CDR2 FQNNGV, per germline. V was clipped by 1 base and J by 5 bases; unmatched bases: 14. The CDR3 is 18 residues long. CDR3 sequence: CASSLALASGSWKNEQYF. In nucleotides, the CDR3 is TGTGCCAGCAGCTTAGCCTTGGCTAGCGGGAGTTGGAAGAACGAGCAGTACTTC. The whole variable domain, filled in from reference TRBV11-2 and TRBJ2-7, reads EAGVAQSPRYKIIEKRQSVAFWCNPISGHATLYWYQQILGQGPKLLIQFQNNGVVDDSQLPKDRFSAERLKGVDSTLKIQPAKLEDSAVYLCASSLALASGSWKNEQYFGPGTRLTVT.

The chain recombines TRBV4-1 with TRBJ1-6; tentative D call: TRBD1 (5 bases). The CDR3 has 15 residues. The germline gives CDR1 MGHRA, CDR2 YSYEKL. Trimming took 0 bases from V and 10 from J, leaving 13 bases between them. CDR3 DNA sequence: TGCGCCAGCAGCCAAGATCTCGGGGGTGAGTCACCCCTCCACTTT. Its protein is CASSQDLGGESPLHF.

This clone was counted a single time. The chain carries TRBV5-1 and TRBJ2-7; possible D gene TRBD2, 6 bases. The length of the CDR3 is 16 residues. Germline values: CDR1 SGHRS, CDR2 YFSETQ. V was cut by 2 bases and J by 1 base, with 16 bases left in between. The CDR3 here is CASSFPMRGSSYEQYF. The CDR3 region has the DNA TGCGCCAGCAGCTTCCCTATGCGGGGCTCATCCTACGAGCAGTACTTC.

This clone was seen a handful of times. The chain links TRBV28 to TRBJ1-2; 7 nucleotides align to TRBD1. The J segment lost 4 bases and the V segment lost 1 base, leaving 3 bases of the junction unmatched. Germline V lookup: CDR1 MDHEN, CDR2 SYDVKM. The CDR3 totals 14 residues. The CDR3 sequence: CASSLFRDSYGYTF. The DNA for the CDR3 is TGTGCCAGCAGTTTATTCCGGGACAGCTATGGCTACACCTTC.

The chain joins TRBV19 to TRBJ2-5; 8 positions agree with TRBD1. This CDR3 region has 17 residues. Germline V gene data show CDR1 as LNHDA and CDR2 as SQIVND (reference sequence). Losses at the gene ends were 3 bases for V and 3 bases for J; bases not matched to a gene: 12. The CDR3 region is CASSISSPGQAKETQYF. In DNA, the CDR3 is TGTGCCAGTAGTATCAGCTCTCCGGGACAGGCGAAAGAGACCCAGTACTTC.

This sequence joins TRBV28 and TRBJ2-1, with TRBD2 as a possible D gene (6 bases). The CDR3 extends over 18 amino acids. CDR1 is MDHEN, CDR2 SYDVKM, per germline. Trimming left V 2 bases short and J 0 bases short, with 17 bases between. Here the CDR3 DNA reads TGTGCCAGCAGTTTAAGTACGGGAGAAAGTGTCTCCTACAATGAGCAGTTCTTC. Encoded protein: CASSLSTGESVSYNEQFF. Together with reference TRBV28 and TRBJ2-1, the CDR3 gives the full variable domain: DVKVTQSSRYLVKRTGEKVFLECVQDMDHENMFWYRQDPGLGLRLIYFSYDVKMKEKGDIPEGYSVSREKKERFSLILESASTNQTSMYLCASSLSTGESVSYNEQFFGPGTRLTVL.

This sequence joins TRBV5-6 and TRBJ1-2, with D perhaps TRBD1 (5 bases). The length of the CDR3 is 16 residues. CDR1 and CDR2 (germline): SGHDT, YYEEEE. Trimming removed 5 bases at V and 2 bases at J, with 19 bases between. CDR3 sequence (DNA): TGTGCCAGCAGTTGGGGATTGGCCAGGGTGAACTATGGCTACACCTTC. It specifies CASSWGLARVNYGYTF.